These 10 T cell receptor beta chains came from one sample sequenced in a study of shared clonotypes between healthy human individuals. Some clones are missing from TCRdb's copy, which holds only in-frame ones; the method was immunoSEQ multiplex PCR. The sample has roughly 2.5 million clones, approximately 90% seen once. The material sequenced was naive CD4+ T cells sorted from blood. Subset defined: CD45RA+ positively selected. The receptor source for this set is a man aged 18 to 35 in good health.

As to this clone: Additional DNA sequences in this sample encode the identical CDR3. The chain recombines TRBV6-5 with TRBJ2-7; 8 nucleotides align to TRBD1. Per germline, CDR1 MNHEY and CDR2 SVGAGI. CDR3 length: 15 residues. J lost 3 bases, V lost 4 bases, and 8 bases had no gene match. The CDR3 DNA sequence: TGTGCCAGCAGTTCCCCTCGGACAGGGAGCTACGAGCAGTACTTC. It translates to CASSSPRTGSYEQYF.

The V gene is TRBV6-6, the J gene TRBJ2-5, with D unresolved. Germline loops: CDR1 MNHNY, CDR2 SVGAGI (reference sequence). The V and J ends lost 2 bases and 5 bases respectively, with 12 bases between them. The CDR3 consists of 14 residues. CDR3 in DNA: TGTGCCAGCAGTTACCCGGCCGGGCCCGAGACCCAGTACTTC. Translated: CASSYPAGPETQYF.

There are a few counts of this clone. This chain connects TRBV7-8 to TRBJ1-2; no definite D call. In germline, CDR1 is SGHVS, CDR2 FQNEAQ. CDR3 length: 12 amino acids. V lost 8 bases and J lost 6, with 13 bases in between. CDR3 amino acids: CASGSQFNGYTF. The CDR3 nucleotides are TGTGCCAGCGGATCACAGTTTAATGGCTACACCTTC. Full variable domain (remainder filled in from reference TRBV7-8 and TRBJ1-2): GAGVSQSPRYKVAKRGQDVALRCDPISGHVSLFWYQQALGQGPEFLTYFQNEAQLDKSGLPSDRFFAERPEGSVSTLKIQRTQQEDSAVYLCASGSQFNGYTFGSGTRLTVV.

The chain employs TRBV4-1 and TRBJ1-6; D is undetermined. The germline gives CDR1 MGHRA, CDR2 YSYEKL. The V gene lost 3 bases and the J gene lost 8 bases, with 17 bases spanning the gap. This CDR3 has 16 amino acids. CDR3 bases: TGCGCCAGCAGCCACCGGATGGGGTTTAGGGATTCACCCCTCCACTTT. Translated, it gives CASSHRMGFRDSPLHF.

This rearrangement joins TRBV7-2 to TRBJ2-7, with 9 bases matching TRBD1. J gave up 2 bases and V 5 bases, and 10 bases lay outside the gene matches. The CDR3 spans 16 residues. Germline CDR1 and CDR2: SGHTA and FQGNSA. CDR3 region: CASSPRRTGEAYEQYF. DNA of the CDR3: TGTGCCAGCAGCCCTAGGAGGACAGGGGAAGCCTACGAGCAGTACTTC.

This clone was seen more than once but under ten times. V gene TRBV19 combines with J gene TRBJ1-1; D possibly corresponds to TRBD1 (5 bases). Germline CDR1 and CDR2: LNHDA and SQIVND (reference sequence). The V end lost 6 bases, the J end lost 5 bases, and 22 bases lay between the germline ends. This CDR3 spans 16 amino acids. DNA for the CDR3: TGTGCCAGTAGACCCCTACGGAGCAGGGAAGGTACTGAAGCTTTCTTT. This encodes CASRPLRSREGTEAFF.

The chain combines TRBV7-9 with TRBJ1-3; D is unclear. The CDR3 extends over 15 amino acids. V gave up 3 bases and J gave up 0 bases, with 9 bases separating them. Germline V gene sequence: CDR1 SEHNR, CDR2 FQNEAQ (reference sequence). The CDR3 coding sequence is TGTGCCAGCAGCTTGGTTGAGAGCTCTGGAAACACCATATATTTT. As protein: CASSLVESSGNTIYF.

This rearrangement joins TRBV19 to TRBJ1-5; D is ambiguous. CDR3 size: 15 residues. Germline lookup yields CDR1 LNHDA and CDR2 SQIVND (reference sequence). V dropped 7 bases and J dropped 1 base, with 14 bases sitting between them. The CDR3 DNA reads TGTGCCAGTACCCAGTCTTCGGAGAGCAATCAGCCCCAGCATTTT. It codes for CASTQSSESNQPQHF.

V is TRBV6-5 and J is TRBJ2-7; D unresolved. Germline V gene sequence: CDR1 MNHEY, CDR2 SVGAGI. The CDR3 runs to 12 residues. The ends were cut back, 4 bases at V and 2 bases at J, with 6 bases in the middle. The CDR3 bases are TGTGCCAGCAGTTCCATCCCCTACGAGCAGTACTTC. Translated: CASSSIPYEQYF.

Only one count was recorded for this clone. The rearrangement links TRBV19 to TRBJ1-1; a possible D gene is TRBD1 (6 bases). The CDR3 extends over 17 amino acids. Trimming cost V 7 bases and J 4 bases, with 25 bases left between them. Per germline, CDR1 LNHDA and CDR2 SQIVND (reference sequence). This chain's CDR3 is CASTRRWGRFVSTEAFF. CDR3 bases: TGTGCCAGTACCCGAAGGTGGGGGCGATTCGTGAGCACTGAAGCTTTCTTT. Drawing the rest from reference TRBV19 and TRBJ1-1, the complete variable domain is DGGITQSPKYLFRKEGQNVTLSCEQNLNHDAMYWYRQDPGQGLRLIYYSQIVNDFQKGDIAEGYSVSREKKESFPLTVTSAQKNPTAFYLCASTRRWGRFVSTEAFFGQGTRLTVV.